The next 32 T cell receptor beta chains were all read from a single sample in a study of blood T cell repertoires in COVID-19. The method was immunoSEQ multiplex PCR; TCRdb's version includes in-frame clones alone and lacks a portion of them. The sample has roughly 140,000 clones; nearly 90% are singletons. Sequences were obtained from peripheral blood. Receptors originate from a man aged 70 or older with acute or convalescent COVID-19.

The CDR3 spells CASSLRTGSSPLHF. CDR3 nucleotide sequence: TGTGCCAGCAGCCTTCGGACAGGGAGTTCACCCCTCCACTTT. This chain connects TRBV3-1 (or the pseudogene TRBV3-2) to TRBJ1-6; 8 bases align to TRBD1. CDR3 length: 14 amino acids. Trimming removed 4 bases from V and 9 bases from J; junction bases left unmatched: 5. Germline V gene lookup returns CDR1 LGHDT and CDR2 YNNKEL (reference sequence).

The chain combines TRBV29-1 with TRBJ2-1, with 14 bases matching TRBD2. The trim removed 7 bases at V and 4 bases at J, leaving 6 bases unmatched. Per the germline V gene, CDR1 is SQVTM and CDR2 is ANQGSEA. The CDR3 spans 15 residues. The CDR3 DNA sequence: TGCAGCGGCCGGACTAGCGGGGGGAATTACAATGAGCAGTTCTTC. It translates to CSGRTSGGNYNEQFF.

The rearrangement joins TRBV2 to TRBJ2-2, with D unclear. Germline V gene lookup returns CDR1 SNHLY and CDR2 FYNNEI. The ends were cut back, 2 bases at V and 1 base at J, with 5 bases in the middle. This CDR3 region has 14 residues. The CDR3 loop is CASSETENTGELFF. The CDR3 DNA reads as TGTGCCAGCAGTGAAACAGAGAACACCGGGGAGCTGTTTTTT.

The CDR3 region is CASSSGVGNQPQHF. DNA of the CDR3: TGTGCCAGCAGCTCAGGGGTGGGCAATCAGCCCCAGCATTTT. This chain uses TRBV11-2 with TRBJ1-5, with a weak D call TRBD1 (6 bases). V lost 4 bases and J lost 2, with 9 bases in between. CDR3 size: 14 residues. Germline V lookup: CDR1 SGHAT, CDR2 FQNNGV.

Written as DNA, the CDR3 is TGTGCCAGCGGAAGACTTCAGAGCTCTGGAAACACCATATATTTT. Translating gives CASGRLQSSGNTIYF. The chain carries TRBV6-5 and TRBJ1-3; D gene uncertain. V gave up 8 bases and J gave up 0 bases, with 14 bases separating them. The germline CDR1 and CDR2 sequences are MNHEY and SVGAGI. The CDR3 covers 15 residues.

CDR3 residues: CASSYDFLRYSNQPQHF. As DNA, the CDR3 is TGTGCCAGCAGTTACGACTTTCTGCGCTATAGCAATCAGCCCCAGCATTTT. The chain recombines TRBV6-2 or TRBV6-3 with TRBJ1-5; D call uncertain. V shed 2 bases and J shed 0 bases, with 14 bases lying between them. CDR1 is MNHEY and CDR2 is SVGEGT in the germline V gene. The CDR3 is made up of 17 amino acids.

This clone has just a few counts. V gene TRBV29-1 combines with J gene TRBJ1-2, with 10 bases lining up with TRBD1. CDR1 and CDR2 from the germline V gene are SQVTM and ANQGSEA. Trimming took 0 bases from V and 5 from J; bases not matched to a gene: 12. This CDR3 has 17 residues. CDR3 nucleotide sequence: TGCAGCGTTGAAGACCTGGGACAGGGGAAAAGGGAATATGGCTACACCTTC. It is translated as CSVEDLGQGKREYGYTF.

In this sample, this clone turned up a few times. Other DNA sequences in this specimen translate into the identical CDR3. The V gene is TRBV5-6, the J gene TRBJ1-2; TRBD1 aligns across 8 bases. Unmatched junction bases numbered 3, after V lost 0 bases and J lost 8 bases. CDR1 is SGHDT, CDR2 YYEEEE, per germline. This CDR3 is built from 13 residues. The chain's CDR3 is CASSLAGGGGYTF. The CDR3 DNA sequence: TGTGCCAGCAGCTTGGCAGGGGGCGGAGGCTACACCTTC.

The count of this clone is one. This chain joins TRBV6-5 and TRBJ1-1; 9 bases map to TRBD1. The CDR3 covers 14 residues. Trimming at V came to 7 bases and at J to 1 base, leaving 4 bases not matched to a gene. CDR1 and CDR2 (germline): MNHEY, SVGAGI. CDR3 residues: CASNYRGPNTEAFF. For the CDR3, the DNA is TGTGCCAGCAACTACAGGGGGCCGAACACTGAAGCTTTCTTT.

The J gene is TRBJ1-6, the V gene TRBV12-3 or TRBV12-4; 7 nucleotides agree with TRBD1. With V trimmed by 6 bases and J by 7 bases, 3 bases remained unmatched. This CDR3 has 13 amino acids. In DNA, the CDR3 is TGTGCCAGCAGACAGACAGGGAATTCACCCCTCCACTTT. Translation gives CASRQTGNSPLHF.

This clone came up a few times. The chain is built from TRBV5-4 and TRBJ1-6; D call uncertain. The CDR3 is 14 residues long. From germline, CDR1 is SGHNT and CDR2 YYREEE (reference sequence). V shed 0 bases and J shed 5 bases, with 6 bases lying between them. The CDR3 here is CASSLDRNNSPLHF. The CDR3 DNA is TGTGCCAGCAGCTTGGACAGAAATAATTCACCCCTCCACTTT.

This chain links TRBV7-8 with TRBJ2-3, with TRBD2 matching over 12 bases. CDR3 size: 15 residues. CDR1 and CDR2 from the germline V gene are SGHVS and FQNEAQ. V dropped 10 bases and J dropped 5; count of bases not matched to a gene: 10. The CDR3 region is CATRRLAGEGDTQYF. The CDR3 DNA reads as TGTGCCACCCGCCGACTAGCGGGAGAAGGAGATACGCAGTATTTT.

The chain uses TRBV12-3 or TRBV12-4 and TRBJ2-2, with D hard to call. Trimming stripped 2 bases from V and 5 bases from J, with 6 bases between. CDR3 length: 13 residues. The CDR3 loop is CASSLLVTGELFF. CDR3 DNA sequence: TGTGCCAGCAGTTTACTAGTAACCGGGGAGCTGTTTTTT.

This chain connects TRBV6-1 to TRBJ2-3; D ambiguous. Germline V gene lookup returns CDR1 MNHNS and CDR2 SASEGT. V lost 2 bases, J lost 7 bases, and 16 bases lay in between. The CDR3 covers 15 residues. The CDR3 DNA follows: TGTGCCAGCAGTGAATTTGGCAGGCCATCAAATACGCAGTATTTT. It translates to CASSEFGRPSNTQYF.

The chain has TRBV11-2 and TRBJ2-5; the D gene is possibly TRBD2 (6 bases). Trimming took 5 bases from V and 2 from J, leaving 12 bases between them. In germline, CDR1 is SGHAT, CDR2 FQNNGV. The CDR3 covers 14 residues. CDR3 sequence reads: CASSPPGEQETQYF. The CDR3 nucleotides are TGTGCCAGCAGCCCCCCGGGAGAACAAGAGACCCAGTACTTC. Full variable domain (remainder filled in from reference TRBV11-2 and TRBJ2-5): EAGVAQSPRYKIIEKRQSVAFWCNPISGHATLYWYQQILGQGPKLLIQFQNNGVVDDSQLPKDRFSAERLKGVDSTLKIQPAKLEDSAVYLCASSPPGEQETQYFGPGTRLLVL.

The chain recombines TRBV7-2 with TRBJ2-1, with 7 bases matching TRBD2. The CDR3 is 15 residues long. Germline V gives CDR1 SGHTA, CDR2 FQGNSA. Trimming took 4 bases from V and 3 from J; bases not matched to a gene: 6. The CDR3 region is CASSSSGMIYNEQFF. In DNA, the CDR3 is TGTGCCAGCAGCTCGAGCGGGATGATCTACAATGAGCAGTTCTTC. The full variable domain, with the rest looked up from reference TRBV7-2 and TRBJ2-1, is GAGVSQSPSNKVTEKGKDVELRCDPISGHTALYWYRQSLGQGLEFLIYFQGNSAPDKSGLPSDRFSAERTGGSVSTLTIQRTQQEDSAVYLCASSSSGMIYNEQFFGPGTRLTVL.

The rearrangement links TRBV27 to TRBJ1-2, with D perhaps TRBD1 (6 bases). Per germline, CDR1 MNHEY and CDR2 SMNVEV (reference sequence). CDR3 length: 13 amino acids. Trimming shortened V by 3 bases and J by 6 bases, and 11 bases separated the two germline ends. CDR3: CASSFRGGDGYTF. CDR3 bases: TGTGCCAGCAGTTTTCGAGGGGGTGATGGCTACACCTTC.

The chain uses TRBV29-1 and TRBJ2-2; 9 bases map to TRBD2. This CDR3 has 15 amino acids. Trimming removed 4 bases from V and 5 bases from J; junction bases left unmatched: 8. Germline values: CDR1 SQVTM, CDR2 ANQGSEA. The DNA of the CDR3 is TGCAGCGTTGGTGAGCGGGGGGAGAGAACCGGGGAGCTGTTTTTT. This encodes CSVGERGERTGELFF.

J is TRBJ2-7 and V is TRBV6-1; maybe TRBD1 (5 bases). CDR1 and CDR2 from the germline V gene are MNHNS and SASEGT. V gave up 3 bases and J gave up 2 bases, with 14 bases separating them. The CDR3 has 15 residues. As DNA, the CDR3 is TGTGCCAGCAGTGAGGGCGACAGACTGACCTACGAGCAGTACTTC. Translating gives CASSEGDRLTYEQYF.

The CDR3 here is CASSELSGNTIYF. The CDR3 DNA sequence: TGTGCCAGCAGTGAACTCTCTGGAAACACCATATATTTT. The chain is built from TRBV6-1 and TRBJ1-3; D unresolved. This CDR3 has 13 amino acids. From germline, CDR1 is MNHNS and CDR2 SASEGT. V was clipped by 2 bases and J by 0 bases, with 2 bases between them.

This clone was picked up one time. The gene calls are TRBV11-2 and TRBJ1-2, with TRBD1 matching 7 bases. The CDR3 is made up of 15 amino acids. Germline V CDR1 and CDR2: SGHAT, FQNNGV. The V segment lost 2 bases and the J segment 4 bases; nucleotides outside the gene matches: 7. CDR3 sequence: CASSLLIYRGYGYTF. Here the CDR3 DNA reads TGTGCCAGCAGCTTACTGATTTACAGGGGCTATGGCTACACCTTC.

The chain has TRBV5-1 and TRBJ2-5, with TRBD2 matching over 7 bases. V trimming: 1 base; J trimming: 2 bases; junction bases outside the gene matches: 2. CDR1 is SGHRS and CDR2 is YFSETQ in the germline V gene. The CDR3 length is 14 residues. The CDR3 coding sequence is TGCGCCAGCAGCTTGATGGGGGGGCAAGAGACCCAGTACTTC. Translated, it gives CASSLMGGQETQYF.

The CDR3 region is CASSLGGLSTDTQYF. Written as DNA, the CDR3 is TGTGCCAGCAGTTTAGGCGGGTTGAGCACAGATACGCAGTATTTT. J is TRBJ2-3 and V is TRBV27, with D possibly being TRBD2 (5 bases). The CDR3 is made up of 15 amino acids. Germline-derived CDR1 and CDR2 are MNHEY and SMNVEV (reference sequence). V gave up 2 bases and J gave up 0 bases, with 9 bases separating them.

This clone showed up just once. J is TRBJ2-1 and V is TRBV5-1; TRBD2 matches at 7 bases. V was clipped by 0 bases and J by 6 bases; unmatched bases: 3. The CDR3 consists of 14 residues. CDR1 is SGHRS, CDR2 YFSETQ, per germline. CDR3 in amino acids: CASSLVAGPNEQFF. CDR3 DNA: TGCGCCAGCAGCTTGGTAGCGGGTCCCAATGAGCAGTTCTTC. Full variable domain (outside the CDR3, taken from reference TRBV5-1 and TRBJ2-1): KAGVTQTPRYLIKTRGQQVTLSCSPISGHRSVSWYQQTPGQGLQFLFEYFSETQRNKGNFPGRFSGRQFSNSRSEMNVSTLELGDSALYLCASSLVAGPNEQFFGPGTRLTVL.

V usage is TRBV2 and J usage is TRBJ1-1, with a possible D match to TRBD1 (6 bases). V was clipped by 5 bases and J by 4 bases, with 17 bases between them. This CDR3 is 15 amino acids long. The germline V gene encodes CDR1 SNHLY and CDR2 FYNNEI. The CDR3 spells CASSLQGWGSTEAFF. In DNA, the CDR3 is TGTGCCAGCAGTCTACAGGGATGGGGGAGCACTGAAGCTTTCTTT.

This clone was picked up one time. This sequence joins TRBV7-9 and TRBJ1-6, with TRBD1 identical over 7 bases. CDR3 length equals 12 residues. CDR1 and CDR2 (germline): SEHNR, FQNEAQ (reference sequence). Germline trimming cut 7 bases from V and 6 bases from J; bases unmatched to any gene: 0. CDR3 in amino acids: CASNRGNSPLHF. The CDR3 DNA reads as TGTGCCAGCAACAGGGGTAATTCACCCCTCCACTTT.

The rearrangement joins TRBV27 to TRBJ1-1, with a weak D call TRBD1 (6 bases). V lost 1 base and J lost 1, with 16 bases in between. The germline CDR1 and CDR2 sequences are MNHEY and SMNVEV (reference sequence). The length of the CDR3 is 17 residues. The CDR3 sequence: CASSLLSETGANTEAFF. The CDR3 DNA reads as TGTGCCAGCAGTTTATTATCAGAGACAGGAGCGAACACTGAAGCTTTCTTT.

In DNA, the CDR3 is TGTGCCAGTAGTCCTTCGGGTATGGCGAACACCGGGGAGCTGTTTTTT. Amino acid sequence: CASSPSGMANTGELFF. The genes are TRBV19 and TRBJ2-2; D not certain. Trimming took 5 bases from V and 0 from J, leaving 13 bases between them. CDR1 is LNHDA and CDR2 is SQIVND in the germline V gene (reference sequence). CDR3 length: 16 residues.

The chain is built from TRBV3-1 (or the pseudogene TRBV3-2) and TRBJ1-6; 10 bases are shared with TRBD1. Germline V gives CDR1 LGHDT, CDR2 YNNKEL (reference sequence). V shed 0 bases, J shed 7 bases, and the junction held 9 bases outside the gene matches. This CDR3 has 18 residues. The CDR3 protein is CASSQEWGPGQGNSPLHF. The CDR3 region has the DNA TGTGCCAGCAGCCAAGAATGGGGTCCGGGACAGGGGAATTCACCCCTCCACTTT.

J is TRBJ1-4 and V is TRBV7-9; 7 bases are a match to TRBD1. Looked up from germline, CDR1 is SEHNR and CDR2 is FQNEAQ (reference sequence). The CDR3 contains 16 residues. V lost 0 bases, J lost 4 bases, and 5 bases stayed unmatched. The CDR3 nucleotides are TGTGCCAGCAGCTTAGCCCCGGGACAGAGTAATGAAAAACTGTTTTTT. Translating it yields CASSLAPGQSNEKLFF.

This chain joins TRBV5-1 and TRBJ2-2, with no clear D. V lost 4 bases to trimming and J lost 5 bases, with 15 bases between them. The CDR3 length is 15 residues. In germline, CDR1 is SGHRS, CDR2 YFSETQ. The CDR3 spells CASSPLGPETGELFF. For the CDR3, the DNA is TGCGCCAGCAGCCCCCTAGGCCCGGAAACCGGGGAGCTGTTTTTT.

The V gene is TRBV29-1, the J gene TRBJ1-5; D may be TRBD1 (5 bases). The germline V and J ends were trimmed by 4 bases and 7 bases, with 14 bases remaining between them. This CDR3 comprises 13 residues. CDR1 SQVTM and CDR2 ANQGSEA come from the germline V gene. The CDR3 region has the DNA TGCAGCGTTGTAGCCGGGGGGGGGCAGCCCCAGCATTTT. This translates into CSVVAGGGQPQHF.